The 28 T cell receptor beta chains below were found in one sample sequenced in a study of early T cells in non-severe SARS-CoV-2 infection. From the 5' RACE reads, TCRdb called clonotypes with MiXCR, one entry per CDR3 protein. This sample carries tens of thousands of distinct CDR3 sequences, roughly 5% of them seen once, and the ten largest clones take about 6.9%. Sequenced material: whole blood. All receptors derive from an adult who was a healthcare worker with PCR-confirmed SARS-CoV-2 infection or an uninfected control (not recorded which).

This sequence joins TRBV10-3 and TRBJ2-1; 10 positions match TRBD2. The V gene's germline CDR1 is ENHRY and CDR2 SYGVKD. CDR3 length: 15 amino acids. The V segment lost 0 bases and the J segment 7 bases; nucleotides outside the gene matches: 3. The CDR3 DNA sequence: TGTGCCATCAGTGAGTCAACTAGCGGGGTAAATGAGCAGTTCTTC. This gives the protein CAISESTSGVNEQFF.

This clonotype occurred many times. One junction end does not reproduce the germline sequence, and a read error may be involved. The rearrangement uses TRBV24-1 and TRBJ2-1, with 10 bases aligning to TRBD2. Germline loops: CDR1 KGHDR, CDR2 SFDVKD. The length of the CDR3 is 16 residues. CDR3 nucleotides: TGTGCCACCAGTGATCCTCTAGCGGGGGCCTACCATGAGCAGTTCTTC. It translates to CATSDPLAGAYHEQFF.

This clonotype came up many times. This chain connects TRBV6-5 to TRBJ2-7; 13 nucleotides line up with TRBD2. Germline V gives CDR1 MNHEY, CDR2 SVGAGI. The CDR3 contains 16 residues. The V and J ends lost 8 bases and 0 bases, in that order; junction bases with no gene match: 7. The DNA of the CDR3 is TGTGCCAGCGGTTGGGGACTAGCGGGAAGCTCCTACGAGCAGTACTTC. Translating gives CASGWGLAGSSYEQYF.

There are many counts of this clonotype. This chain's CDR3 is CASSLGGTYYNEQFF. The DNA for the CDR3 is TGTGCCAGCAGTTTAGGAGGGACCTACTACAATGAGCAGTTCTTC. The chain uses TRBV27 and TRBJ2-1, with TRBD2 as a possible D gene (6 bases). V lost 2 bases and J 3 bases, leaving 11 bases between the germline ends. Looked up from germline, CDR1 is MNHEY and CDR2 is SMNVEV (reference sequence). CDR3 length: 15 amino acids.

In this sample, this clonotype turned up many times. The gene calls are TRBV19 and TRBJ1-2; D not certain. The CDR3 consists of 13 residues. With 8 bases removed from V and 2 bases from J, the gap between germline ends came to 12 bases. Germline CDR1 is LNHDA and CDR2 is SQIVND (reference sequence). CDR3 in amino acids: CASSPDGNYGYTF. The CDR3, as DNA: TGTGCCAGTTCCCCGGACGGGAACTATGGCTACACCTTC.

This clonotype was picked up many times. This chain links TRBV19 with TRBJ1-5; 7 bases are a match to TRBD1. The CDR3 runs 16 residues. Trimming took 9 bases from V and 7 from J; bases not matched to a gene: 18. Germline CDR1 LNHDA, CDR2 SQIVND (reference sequence). The DNA for the CDR3 is TGTGCCAGCCAGGCGTGGGCCAGGGGGTCGGACCAGCCCCAGCATTTT. Protein: CASQAWARGSDQPQHF.

The sample holds many counts of this clonotype. The chain has TRBV29-1 and TRBJ1-1; no clear D gene. Trimming left V 4 bases short and J 1 base short, with 10 bases between. CDR1 SQVTM and CDR2 ANQGSEA come from the germline V gene. There are 13 residues in the CDR3. In DNA form, the CDR3 reads TGCAGCGTTGGGTCCGGGCCGAACACTGAAGCTTTCTTT. This gives the protein CSVGSGPNTEAFF.

This clonotype was picked up many times. The chain has TRBV6-6 and TRBJ2-7, with D perhaps matching TRBD2 (6 bases). The V and J ends lost 8 bases and 0 bases respectively, with 14 bases between them. The CDR3 runs to 14 residues. Germline lookup yields CDR1 MNHNY and CDR2 SVGAGI (reference sequence). The CDR3 nucleotides read TGTGCCAGCCTTAGGGACGGGGGCTCCTACGAGCAGTACTTC. The encoded protein is CASLRDGGSYEQYF.

This clonotype has just a few counts. DNA of the CDR3: TGCAGCGTCCCCGGCCCCTCGCACGGACAGGGTAAGCCCTACAATGAGCAGTTCTTC. Translated: CSVPGPSHGQGKPYNEQFF. The gene calls are TRBV29-1 and TRBJ2-1; 8 bases agree with TRBD1. Germline-derived CDR1 and CDR2 are SQVTM and ANQGSEA. The CDR3 spans 19 residues. With V trimmed by 6 bases and J by 2 bases, 21 bases remained unmatched.

The rearrangement joins TRBV7-9 to TRBJ1-4; TRBD1 matches 7 bases. The CDR3 extends over 15 amino acids. With 5 bases clipped from V and 6 bases from J, the junction kept 9 bases outside the gene matches. Germline values: CDR1 SEHNR, CDR2 FQNEAQ (reference sequence). The DNA for the CDR3 is TGTGCCAGCAGCAAGGCACAGGGGACGGATGAAAAACTGTTTTTT. The encoded protein is CASSKAQGTDEKLFF. The full variable domain, in which reference TRBV7-9 and TRBJ1-4 provide the parts outside the CDR3, is DTGVSQNPRHKITKRGQNVTFRCDPISEHNRLYWYRQTLGQGPEFLTYFQNEAQLEKSRLLSDRFSAERPKGSFSTLEIQRTEQGDSAMYLCASSKAQGTDEKLFFGSGTQLSVL.

This clonotype was seen many times. The chain links TRBV3-1 to TRBJ2-3; D might be TRBD2 (6 bases). The V gene's germline CDR1 is LGHDT and CDR2 YNNKEL (reference sequence). The ends were cut back, 4 bases at V and 1 base at J, with 15 bases in the middle. The length of the CDR3 is 16 residues. This CDR3 is CASSRRGAGRTDTQYF. Written as DNA, the CDR3 is TGTGCCAGCAGCCGCCGCGGGGCAGGACGCACAGATACGCAGTATTTT.

In its sample, this clonotype was seen a few times. The rearrangement links TRBV6-5 to TRBJ1-2; D unresolved. Germline CDR1 is MNHEY and CDR2 is SVGAGI. The CDR3 consists of 14 residues. The germline V and J ends were trimmed by 3 bases and 5 bases, with 13 bases remaining between them. The CDR3 loop reads CASSYSIATYGYTF. CDR3 nucleotide sequence: TGTGCCAGCAGTTATTCAATAGCGACGTATGGCTACACCTTC.

The chain combines TRBV2 with TRBJ2-2; D is undetermined. The germline gives CDR1 SNHLY, CDR2 FYNNEI. The ends were cut back, 6 bases at V and 1 base at J, with 6 bases in the middle. This CDR3 region has 13 residues. The CDR3 is CASSLVNTGELFF. CDR3 bases: TGTGCCAGCAGCCTAGTGAACACCGGGGAGCTGTTTTTT.

This clonotype was picked up many times. The genes are TRBV7-3 and TRBJ1-6, with TRBD1 identical over 8 bases. CDR3 length: 14 residues. From germline, CDR1 is SGHTA and CDR2 FQGTGA. V trimming: 3 bases; J trimming: 6 bases; junction bases outside the gene matches: 1. Here the CDR3 reads CASSFGQGNSPLHF. CDR3 nucleotide sequence: TGTGCCAGCAGCTTTGGACAGGGTAATTCACCCCTCCACTTT.

This clonotype was detected ten times or more. This chain connects TRBV5-1 to TRBJ1-2; a weak D match, TRBD1 (6 bases). Germline V gene data show CDR1 as SGHRS and CDR2 as YFSETQ. The V end lost 2 bases, the J end lost 4 bases, and 15 bases lay between the germline ends. The CDR3 spans 15 residues. In DNA, the CDR3 is TGCGCCAGCAGCTTCAACAGGGACCTACCCTATGGCTACACCTTC. Encoded protein: CASSFNRDLPYGYTF.

J is TRBJ2-3 and V is TRBV12-3 or TRBV12-4; tentative D call: TRBD1 (6 bases). V lost 7 bases to trimming and J lost 0 bases, with 11 bases between them. CDR3 size: 14 residues. This CDR3 is CASTSGESTDTQYF. CDR3 in DNA: TGTGCCAGCACCTCAGGGGAGAGCACAGATACGCAGTATTTT.

This clonotype was found many times. This chain uses TRBV19 with TRBJ2-2; no definite D call. CDR3 length: 14 amino acids. CDR1 is LNHDA, CDR2 SQIVND, per germline (reference sequence). The germline V and J ends were trimmed by 1 base and 7 bases, with 10 bases remaining between them. In DNA, the CDR3 is TGTGCCAGTAGTATAGCCCAGGTGGTCGGGGAGCTGTTTTTT. This gives the protein CASSIAQVVGELFF.

This clonotype has a handful of counts. This chain links TRBV7-9 with TRBJ2-2; TRBD2 agrees at 13 bases. The CDR3 loop spans 17 amino acids. In germline, CDR1 is SEHNR, CDR2 FQNEAQ (reference sequence). The V gene end was trimmed by 4 bases and the J gene end by 4 bases; junction bases not matched to a gene: 6. CDR3 sequence: CASSSTSGRAGTGELFF. CDR3 DNA: TGTGCCAGCAGCTCAACTAGCGGGAGGGCCGGCACCGGGGAGCTGTTTTTT.

This clonotype was seen many times. The chain couples TRBV18 to TRBJ1-6, with D possibly matching TRBD1 (5 bases). V was pared by 1 base and J by 7 bases, with 11 bases between. The CDR3 has 15 amino acids. The germline gives CDR1 KGHSH, CDR2 LQKENI. This CDR3 reads CASSPRRDGNSPLHF. CDR3 nucleotide sequence: TGTGCCAGCTCACCACGGCGGGACGGAAATTCACCCCTCCACTTT.

This clonotype occurred a few times. The chain is built from TRBV7-3 and TRBJ2-2, with D unclear. V was pared by 3 bases and J by 3 bases, with 11 bases between. Germline CDR1 reads SGHTA; CDR2 reads FQGTGA. This CDR3 spans 15 amino acids. Written as DNA, the CDR3 is TGTGCCAGCAGCTTGACACCGATGGACACCGGGGAGCTGTTTTTT. This gives the protein CASSLTPMDTGELFF.

This clonotype was observed a handful of times. This sequence joins TRBV27 and TRBJ2-5; no clear D gene. The CDR3 loop spans 13 amino acids. CDR1 is MNHEY, CDR2 SMNVEV, per germline (reference sequence). Trimming stripped 0 bases from V and 2 bases from J, with 4 bases between. This CDR3 is CASSLSLQETQYF. CDR3 sequence (DNA): TGTGCCAGCAGTTTATCCCTTCAAGAGACCCAGTACTTC.

This clonotype was picked up a small number of times. This chain connects TRBV7-9 to TRBJ2-6, with D unresolved. Germline CDR1 is SEHNR and CDR2 is FQNEAQ (reference sequence). Trimming pared 1 base from V and 11 bases from J, leaving 12 bases between. This CDR3 contains 14 residues. CDR3 bases: TGTGCCAGCAGCTTAGGCAGGTCCCCCGACGTCCTGACTTTC. Translated: CASSLGRSPDVLTF.

This clonotype was counted many times. V usage is TRBV5-1 and J usage is TRBJ1-4, with TRBD1 identical over 8 bases. The CDR3 is 17 residues long. CDR1 SGHRS and CDR2 YFSETQ come from the germline V gene. J lost 5 bases, V lost 4 bases, and 13 bases had no gene match. DNA of the CDR3: TGCGCCAGCAGCCCCTCGGACAGGGTGTTCGGAAATGAAAAACTGTTTTTT. This gives the protein CASSPSDRVFGNEKLFF.

This clonotype was seen only a few times. V is TRBV19 and J is TRBJ1-2, with D uncertain. Germline CDR1 LNHDA, CDR2 SQIVND (reference sequence). This CDR3 spans 11 amino acids. Trimming took off 10 bases at V and 2 bases at J, with 8 bases between the two ends. The CDR3 loop is CATAENYGYTF. For the CDR3, the DNA is TGTGCCACAGCGGAGAACTATGGCTACACCTTC.

This clonotype has a count of ten or more. The chain is built from TRBV9 and TRBJ2-3; TRBD1 or TRBD2 may be the D gene (6 bases each). The germline gives CDR1 SGDLS, CDR2 YYNGEE. The V and J ends lost 0 bases and 3 bases respectively, with 14 bases between them. The CDR3 loop spans 16 amino acids. This CDR3 is CASSVATGAETDTQYF. The CDR3 coding sequence is TGTGCCAGCAGCGTAGCGACGGGGGCAGAGACAGATACGCAGTATTTT.

The table lists this clonotype with many counts. The chain employs TRBV30 and TRBJ2-7; D is perhaps TRBD1 (6 bases). Germline assignment: CDR1 GTSNPN and CDR2 SVGIG (reference sequence). CDR3 length equals 11 residues. The V and J ends lost 4 bases and 2 bases respectively, with 6 bases between them. The CDR3 sequence is CAWNRAYEQYF. CDR3 in DNA: TGTGCCTGGAACAGGGCCTACGAGCAGTACTTC. Complete variable domain (other parts from reference TRBV30 and TRBJ2-7): SQTIHQWPATLVQPVGSPLSLECTVEGTSNPNLYWYRQAAGRGLQLLFYSVGIGQISSEVPQNLSASRPQDRQFILSSKKLLLSDSGFYLCAWNRAYEQYFGPGTRLTVT.

This clonotype was counted a few times. The V call is TRBV7-2, the J call TRBJ2-2; the match to TRBD2 covers 7 bases. CDR1 and CDR2 from the germline V gene are SGHTA and FQGNSA. The CDR3 spans 15 residues. J gave up 5 bases and V 2 bases, and 5 bases lay outside the gene matches. CDR3 in DNA: TGTGCCAGCAGCTTAATGTCGCGGGGGACCGGGGAGCTGTTTTTT. Translating gives CASSLMSRGTGELFF.

CDR3 sequence: CSALPGAYEQYF. CDR3 sequence (DNA): TGCAGTGCTCTCCCGGGGGCCTACGAGCAGTACTTC. The chain is built from TRBV20-1 and TRBJ2-7; D might be TRBD2 (6 bases). CDR1 is DFQATT, CDR2 SNEGSKA, per germline (reference sequence). Between the trimmed V and J ends, which lost 5 bases and 2 bases, there was a span of 10 bases. This CDR3 has 12 residues.